The sequence of this T cell receptor beta chain was determined in a study of spatial heterogeneity in lung cancer. Overall study findings and caveats: How many expanded intratumoral alpha and beta TCRs were present tracked the tumor mutation count, which was a count of nonsynonymous mutations. Numbers of ubiquitous and regional expanded TCRs tracked ubiquitous and regional nonsynonymous mutation counts, respectively.

TCRdb re-analysed the 5' RACE reads in MiXCR, keeping a single row per CDR3 protein. The sample carries about 12,000 distinct CDR3 sequences, just over 5% recorded once. V was clipped by 5 bases and J by 4 bases, with 21 bases between them. Germline V gene data show CDR1 as MDHEN and CDR2 as SYDVKM. CDR3 length: 17 residues. The sample's time point: sample taken at primary tumor resection. Samples were obtained from about 72 donors, all untreated early-stage non-small cell lung cancer patients. The study sequenced unsorted whole RNA from tumor, nontumor lung or frozen PBMC. This clonotype was seen at least ten times. Its antigen is not identified.

The sequence was collected from a male donor with early-stage non-small cell lung cancer. The chain employs TRBV28 and TRBJ1-3; D remains unclear. The sample consisted of lung tumor tissue, taken at surgery. The CDR3 sequence is CASSPLRRALEGNTIYF. The CDR3 DNA is TGTGCCAGCAGTCCCCTCCGGAGAGCTCTGGAAGGAAACACCATATATTTT.